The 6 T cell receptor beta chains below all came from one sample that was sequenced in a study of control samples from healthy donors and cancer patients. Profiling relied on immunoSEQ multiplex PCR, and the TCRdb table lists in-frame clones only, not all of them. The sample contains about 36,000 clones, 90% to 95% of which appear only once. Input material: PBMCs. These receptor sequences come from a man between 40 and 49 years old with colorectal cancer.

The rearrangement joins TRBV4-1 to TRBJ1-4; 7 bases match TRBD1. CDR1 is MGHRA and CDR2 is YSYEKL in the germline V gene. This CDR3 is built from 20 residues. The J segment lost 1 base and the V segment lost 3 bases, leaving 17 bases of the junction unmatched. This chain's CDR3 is CASSQGSETGRIVTNEKLFF. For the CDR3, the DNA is TGCGCCAGCAGCCAGGGGTCGGAGACAGGGAGAATTGTAACTAATGAAAAACTGTTTTTT.

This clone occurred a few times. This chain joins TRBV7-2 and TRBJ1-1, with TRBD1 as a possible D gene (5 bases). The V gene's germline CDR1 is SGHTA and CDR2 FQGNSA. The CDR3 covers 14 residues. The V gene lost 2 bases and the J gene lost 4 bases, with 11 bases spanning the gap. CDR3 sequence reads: CASSLSGSVTEAFF. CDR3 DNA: TGTGCCAGCAGCTTATCAGGGTCGGTCACTGAAGCTTTCTTT.

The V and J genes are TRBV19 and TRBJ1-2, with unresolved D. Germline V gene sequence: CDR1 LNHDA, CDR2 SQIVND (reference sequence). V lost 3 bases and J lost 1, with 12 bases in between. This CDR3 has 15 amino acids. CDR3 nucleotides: TGTGCCAGTAGTATTATCGACAACCGTAACTATGGCTACACCTTC. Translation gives CASSIIDNRNYGYTF.

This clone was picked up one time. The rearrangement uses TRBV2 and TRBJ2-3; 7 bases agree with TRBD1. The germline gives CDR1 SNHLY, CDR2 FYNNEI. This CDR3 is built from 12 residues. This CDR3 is CVSTGETDTQYF. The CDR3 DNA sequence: TGTGTCTCAACAGGGGAGACAGATACGCAGTATTTT.

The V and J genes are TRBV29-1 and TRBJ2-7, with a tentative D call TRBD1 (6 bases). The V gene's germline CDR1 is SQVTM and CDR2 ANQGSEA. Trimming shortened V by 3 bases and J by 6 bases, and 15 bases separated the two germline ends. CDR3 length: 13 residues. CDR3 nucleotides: TGCAGCGTTGAGGGTCAGGGGAGCGGCGAGCAGTACTTC. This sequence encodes CSVEGQGSGEQYF.

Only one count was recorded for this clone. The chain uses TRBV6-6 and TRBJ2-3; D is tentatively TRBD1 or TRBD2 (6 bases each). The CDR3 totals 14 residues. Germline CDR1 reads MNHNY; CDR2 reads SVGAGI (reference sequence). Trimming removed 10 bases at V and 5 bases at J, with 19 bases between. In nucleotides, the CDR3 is TGTGCCACCAACCCAGAGAGGGGGGAAGATACGCAGTATTTT. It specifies CATNPERGEDTQYF.